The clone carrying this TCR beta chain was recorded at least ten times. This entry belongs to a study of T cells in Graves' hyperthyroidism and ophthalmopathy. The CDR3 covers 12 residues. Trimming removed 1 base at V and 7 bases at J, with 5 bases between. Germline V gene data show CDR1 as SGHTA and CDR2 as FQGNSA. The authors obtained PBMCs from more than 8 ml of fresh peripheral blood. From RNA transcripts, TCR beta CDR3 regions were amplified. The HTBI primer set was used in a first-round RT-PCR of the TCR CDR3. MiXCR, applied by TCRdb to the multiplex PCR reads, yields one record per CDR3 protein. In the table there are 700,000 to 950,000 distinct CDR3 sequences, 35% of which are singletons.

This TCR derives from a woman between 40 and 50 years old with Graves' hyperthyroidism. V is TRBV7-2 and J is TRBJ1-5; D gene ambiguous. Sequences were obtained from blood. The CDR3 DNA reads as TGTGCCAGCAGCTTAGGAGAACAGCCCCAGCATTTT. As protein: CASSLGEQPQHF.